This record looks at one TCR beta chain sequence and its context. Its antigen specificity is not known. No quality values exist for individual bases; no much larger clone is one base distant. The CDR3 numbers 16 residues from cysteine through phenylalanine. The entry retains the CDR3 DNA only, 48 bases that are in frame from base 1. As encoded in the germline V gene (reference sequence), CDR1 is SGHNT while CDR2 is YYREEE. V gives up 2 bases and J gives up 0 bases, and the segment between their germline ends measures 12 bases. The data derive from a study of blood T cell repertoires in COVID-19 (dated by TCRdb to 2019 to 2021). Regarding the complete study: Samples covering the acute and convalescent phases of COVID-19 were provided by collaborators in the United States, Italy and Spain. The prospective study material was composed of cDNA or gDNA derived from T cells, B-cell-depleted T cells, or PBMCs. Deeply sampled blood TCRbeta repertoires from subjects exposed to, actively infected with, or recovered from COVID-19 were included in the dataset. The repertoires were released in a freely available public database meant as a resource for research on the immune response to SARS-CoV-2. The samples were drawn from the first 160 participants of the ongoing ImmuneRACE study and from over a thousand subjects provided by 6 global collaborators. A de-identified subject ID, COVID-19 status, age in years and sex were almost always included in the sample metadata. Where available, HLA class I and class II types were obtained from metadata supplied by the sample provider rather than from assay-based typing.

Each collaborating institution followed its own protocols to collect whole blood in K2EDTA tubes. For TCRbeta analysis, collaborator samples were shipped as frozen whole blood, as isolated PBMCs, or as DNA extracted from either sample type. Findings and caveats that apply to the study as a whole: Clinical and demographic metadata were provided uncurated, with the amount varying by source and participant.

The immunoSEQ Assay, a bias-controlled multiplex PCR, was used to amplify TCRbeta CDR3 regions from genomic DNA. Regarding the original processing steps: The number of nucleated cells in each sample was estimated from the amplification of reference gene primers within the assay. Sequence reads were collapsed and filtered to measure the absolute abundance of every unique TCRbeta CDR3 rearrangement. Productive Simpson clonality was computed per sample as the square root of Simpson's diversity index over productive rearrangements. The source is immuneACCESS, and TCRdb retained only in-frame sequences with V and J called. Part of the clones is not carried over; for the studies checked, unresolved V genes explain less than half of this, and the remainder is unexplained. V and J calls and clone size come straight from that table; D and trimming were deduced from the DNA. The sample contains a few hundred thousand clones, roughly 83% of them found a single time. The ten largest account for roughly 9.8% of the sample.

Sequenced input: peripheral blood. The chain is encoded by TRBV5-4 joined to TRBJ1-3; the D region possibly corresponds to TRBD1 (6 bases align). The receptor was isolated from an elderly man with acute or convalescent COVID-19. In nucleotide form, the sequence is TGTGCCAGCAGCTTTGGGACATTGAACTCTGGAAACACCATATATTTT. Its protein is CASSFGTLNSGNTIYF.